This TCR beta chain was obtained from a study of blood T cell repertoires in COVID-19. Study at large: COVID-19 samples from acute and convalescent phases originated in the United States, Italy and Spain. In each case, the material was cDNA or gDNA derived from T cells, B-cell-depleted T cells, or PBMCs.

Authors' processing steps: Amplifying reference gene primers gave estimates of nucleated cell counts. Profiled with immunoSEQ multiplex PCR; TCRdb holds only in-frame clones, not every one. V and J calls and clone size come straight from that table; D and trimming were deduced from the DNA. The profile shows 150,000 to 200,000 clones, 70% to 90% of them singletons. Trimming pared 3 bases from V and 4 bases from J, leaving 7 bases between. The germline gives CDR1 SEHNR, CDR2 FQNEAQ (reference sequence). The CDR3 is made up of 13 amino acids. This clone was detected only a few times. The receptor comes from a man in his 60s with acute or convalescent COVID-19. The V call is TRBV7-9, the J call TRBJ1-5; no reliable D call. Sequencing was carried out using peripheral blood. The chain's CDR3 is CASSLYNNQPQHF. CDR3 DNA sequence: TGTGCCAGCAGCTTGTATAATAATCAGCCCCAGCATTTT.